These 28 T cell receptor beta chains were all obtained from the same sample, sequenced in a study of regulatory T cells in long-lasting Graves disease (dated by TCRdb to the early 2020s). Libraries were made using multiplex PCR. The listed sequencing device is Illumina HiSeq 4000. TCR beta libraries were built with iRepertoire HTBI primers and Arm-PCR amplification of CDR3 regions. TCRdb itself trimmed the public reads at Q25 with fastp, ran MiXCR and retained productive beta chains. Rows with a matching CDR3 protein are joined into one entry that keeps the most common DNA and genes. The sample table lists 550,000 to 600,000 distinct CDR3 sequences, roughly 16% of them with a count of one. The ten largest clones take up about 11% of the sample. The sample's time point label, in plain terms: newly diagnosed GD, antithyroid drugs for less than 3 months. For both TCR sequencing and RNA sequencing, RNA was extracted from PBMCs in TRIzol.

Another study also made use of these data, one on T cells in Graves' hyperthyroidism and ophthalmopathy.

Sequenced here: peripheral blood mononuclear cells (PBMCs), sampled at new diagnosis, from a patient treated with antithyroid drugs. The receptors here all came from a man in his late teens or twenties with Graves disease. Donor details come from another sample of the same person, matched by shared clones.

This clonotype turned up a few times. V and J are TRBV12-3 or TRBV12-4 and TRBJ2-1; D unresolved. V lost 6 bases and J 2 bases, leaving 11 bases between the germline ends. The CDR3 spans 14 residues. CDR3 bases: TGTGCCAGCAGCTTCCTAGGCCCCTACAATGAGCAGTTCTTC. It yields the protein CASSFLGPYNEQFF.

This clonotype was detected a few times. The chain uses TRBV20-1 and TRBJ2-1; 9 nucleotides align to TRBD2. Germline assignment: CDR1 DFQATT and CDR2 SNEGSKA (reference sequence). The ends lost 6 bases at V and 2 bases at J; junction bases unmatched: 5. This CDR3 has 14 amino acids. The CDR3 coding sequence is TGCAGTGCCCTTAGCGGGAGTCCCTACAATGAGCAGTTCTTC. This encodes CSALSGSPYNEQFF.

This clonotype was seen ten or more times. The chain couples TRBV3-1 to TRBJ2-1, with D perhaps TRBD1 or TRBD2 (5 bases each). Trimming took off 3 bases at V and 6 bases at J, with 12 bases between the two ends. The CDR3 contains 14 residues. Germline V gene sequence: CDR1 LGHDT, CDR2 YNNKEL (reference sequence). The CDR3 region has the DNA TGTGCCAGCAGCCACCTGGGACCGATCAATGAGCAGTTCTTC. This codes for CASSHLGPINEQFF.

In this sample, this clonotype turned up many times. The J gene is TRBJ2-7, the V gene TRBV29-1; no clear D. Germline-derived CDR1 and CDR2 are SQVTM and ANQGSEA. The V gene lost 2 bases and the J gene lost 1 base, with 3 bases spanning the gap. The CDR3 contains 11 residues. CDR3 protein: CSVEQSYEQYF. The DNA of the CDR3 is TGCAGCGTTGAACAGTCCTACGAGCAGTACTTC.

This clonotype was counted at least ten times. This chain uses TRBV12-3 or TRBV12-4 with TRBJ2-7; 12 bases are shared with TRBD2. J lost 6 bases, V lost 1 base, and 10 bases had no gene match. The CDR3 runs to 17 residues. CDR3 sequence (DNA): TGTGCCAGCAGTTTAGTCCTGACTAGCGGGAGATCGTCCGAGCAGTACTTC. As protein: CASSLVLTSGRSSEQYF.

This clonotype was observed at least ten times. The chain employs TRBV28 and TRBJ2-7; D gene uncertain. Per the germline V gene, CDR1 is MDHEN and CDR2 is SYDVKM. V dropped 7 bases and J dropped 0 bases, with 7 bases sitting between them. The CDR3 is made up of 12 amino acids. CDR3 region: CASTGLSYEQYF. The DNA of the CDR3 is TGTGCCAGCACCGGGCTCTCCTACGAGCAGTACTTC.

In regard to this clonotype: A read error may be the cause here, since a much bigger clone is one base away. The conserved phenylalanine or tryptophan is not found at the CDR3 terminus, so this likely reflects a read error. The rearrangement uses TRBV6-2 or TRBV6-3 and TRBJ2-7, with D perhaps TRBD2 (5 bases). Looked up from germline, CDR1 is MNHEY and CDR2 is SVGEGT. Trimming took off 5 bases at V and 2 bases at J, with 13 bases between the two ends. The CDR3 runs 14 residues. The CDR3: CASSRNSGAYEQYL. The CDR3 nucleotides read TGTGCCAGCAGTCGAAACTCCGGGGCCTACGAGCAGTACCTC.

On this clonotype itself: A much larger clone lies one base from this, so it may be a read error. This chain connects TRBV11-3 to TRBJ2-2, with D tentatively TRBD1 or TRBD2 (6 bases each). Germline lookup yields CDR1 SGHNT and CDR2 YENEEA. Trimming removed 2 bases from V and 7 bases from J, with 11 bases in between. The CDR3 contains 14 residues. The CDR3 reads CASSLSGGIGELFF. In nucleotides, the CDR3 is TGTGCCAGCAGCTTATCCGGGGGCATCGGGGAGCTGTTTTTT.

This clonotype was detected many times. This chain connects TRBV18 to TRBJ2-1; D is unresolved. Germline V gives CDR1 KGHSH, CDR2 LQKENI. The V end lost 4 bases, the J end lost 10 bases, and 11 bases lay between the germline ends. The CDR3 runs to 12 residues. The CDR3 DNA reads TGTGCCAGCTCACTCGAGAGAGCAGAGCAGTTCTTC. This codes for CASSLERAEQFF.

The chain uses TRBV28 and TRBJ2-6; D not resolved. The CDR3 runs 17 residues. The germline V and J ends were trimmed by 3 bases and 0 bases, with 12 bases remaining between them. Germline V gene sequence: CDR1 MDHEN, CDR2 SYDVKM. CDR3: CASSLGIGNSGANVLTF. CDR3 sequence (DNA): TGTGCCAGCAGTTTGGGAATAGGGAACTCTGGGGCCAACGTCCTGACTTTC.

The V call is TRBV6-2 or TRBV6-3, the J call TRBJ2-1; 9 bases fit TRBD2. In germline, CDR1 is MNHEY, CDR2 SVGEGT. This CDR3 has 15 residues. J lost 2 bases, V lost 4 bases, and 3 bases had no gene match. Here the CDR3 reads CASSSGLATYNEQFF. In nucleotides, the CDR3 is TGTGCCAGCAGTTCAGGACTAGCGACCTACAATGAGCAGTTCTTC.

This clonotype occurred a few times. This chain links TRBV5-6 with TRBJ1-1; D is uncertain. The V end lost 5 bases, the J end lost 0 bases, and 11 bases lay between the germline ends. The CDR3 is made up of 14 amino acids. The germline V gene encodes CDR1 SGHDT and CDR2 YYEEEE. In nucleotides, the CDR3 is TGTGCCAGCAGTCCGAGGAGGGTGAACACTGAAGCTTTCTTT. It specifies CASSPRRVNTEAFF.

This clonotype showed up just a few times. The chain recombines TRBV2 with TRBJ1-4; no reliable D call. Germline-derived CDR1 and CDR2 are SNHLY and FYNNEI. V was shortened by 6 bases and J by 5 bases, with 7 bases between the two germline ends. This CDR3 spans 12 amino acids. The CDR3 sequence is CASRAQNEKLFF. Here the CDR3 DNA reads TGTGCCAGCAGAGCACAAAATGAAAAACTGTTTTTT.

This clonotype was counted ten times or more. The CDR3 DNA follows: TGCGCCAGCAGCTTGACTAGCGGGAAGGACGAGCAGTACTTC. This encodes CASSLTSGKDEQYF. V usage is TRBV5-1 and J usage is TRBJ2-7; 10 nucleotides agree with TRBD2. CDR3 length equals 14 residues. Trimming took 1 base from V and 5 from J; bases not matched to a gene: 3. Germline CDR1 SGHRS, CDR2 YFSETQ.

The J gene is TRBJ1-6, the V gene TRBV20-1, with 7 bases fitting TRBD1. Looked up from germline, CDR1 is DFQATT and CDR2 is SNEGSKA (reference sequence). This CDR3 has 14 amino acids. After removal of 5 bases from V and 8 bases from J, the junction contained 9 bases not matched to a gene. CDR3 residues: CSALDRAGDSPLHF. CDR3 sequence (DNA): TGCAGTGCTTTAGACAGGGCGGGGGATTCACCCCTCCACTTT.

About this clonotype itself: At one end, the junction sequence differs from germline, possibly due to a read error. The chain joins TRBV3-1 to TRBJ2-7; D tentatively fits TRBD1 or TRBD2 (6 bases each). CDR1 is LGHDT, CDR2 YNNKEL, per germline (reference sequence). There are 19 residues in the CDR3. The CDR3 DNA is TGTGCCTGCAGCCAAGGAGCGCTTACCCTCTCGGGGGAAGGGGGAGAGCAGTACTTC. The encoded protein is CACSQGALTLSGEGGEQYF.

This clonotype was seen a handful of times. V gene TRBV28 combines with J gene TRBJ2-5; D is perhaps TRBD1 (6 bases). V lost 5 bases and J lost 3, with 10 bases in between. Looked up from germline, CDR1 is MDHEN and CDR2 is SYDVKM. CDR3 length: 13 amino acids. The DNA for the CDR3 is TGTGCCAGCAGTATAGGACAGAAAGAGACCCAGTACTTC. It translates to CASSIGQKETQYF. The variable domain in full, with the rest retrieved from reference TRBV28 and TRBJ2-5, is DVKVTQSSRYLVKRTGEKVFLECVQDMDHENMFWYRQDPGLGLRLIYFSYDVKMKEKGDIPEGYSVSREKKERFSLILESASTNQTSMYLCASSIGQKETQYFGPGTRLLVL.

This clonotype was seen only a few times. The rearrangement links TRBV11-3 to TRBJ1-6; 12 positions match TRBD1. CDR1 is SGHNT and CDR2 is YENEEA in the germline V gene. CDR3 length: 14 amino acids. V dropped 6 bases and J dropped 9; count of bases not matched to a gene: 3. CDR3 protein: CASRGTGGASPLHF. Written as DNA, the CDR3 is TGTGCCAGCAGGGGGACAGGGGGCGCTTCACCCCTCCACTTT. Drawing the rest from reference TRBV11-3 and TRBJ1-6, the complete variable domain is EAGVVQSPRYKIIEKKQPVAFWCNPISGHNTLYWYLQNLGQGPELLIRYENEEAVDDSQLPKDRFSAERLKGVDSTLKIQPAELGDSAVYLCASRGTGGASPLHFGNGTRLTVT.

This clonotype has only one observation. The chain has TRBV5-5 and TRBJ1-4; 7 bases align to TRBD1. V lost 5 bases, J lost 5 bases, and 9 bases stayed unmatched. In germline, CDR1 is SGHKS, CDR2 YYEKEE (reference sequence). The CDR3 is 15 residues long. The DNA for the CDR3 is TGTGCCAGCAGATCTGCGCTGACAGGGAATGAAAAACTGTTTTTT. Protein product: CASRSALTGNEKLFF.

This clonotype was found a few times. The chain is built from TRBV12-3 or TRBV12-4 and TRBJ1-3, with TRBD1 identical over 9 bases. The ends lost 6 bases at V and 0 bases at J; junction bases unmatched: 9. CDR3 length: 17 residues. The CDR3 sequence is CASRRDRVFSSGNTIYF. In DNA, the CDR3 is TGTGCCAGCAGACGGGACAGGGTTTTCAGCTCTGGAAACACCATATATTTT.

In this sample, this clonotype turned up many times. The gene calls are TRBV6-2 or TRBV6-3 and TRBJ2-1; D is unclear. This CDR3 has 11 residues. Deletions cut 6 bases from V and 6 bases from J, with 6 bases between. CDR1 and CDR2 (germline): MNHEY, SVGEGT. The CDR3: CASRYLNEQFF. The CDR3 nucleotides are TGTGCCAGCAGATACCTCAATGAGCAGTTCTTC.

The chain recombines TRBV20-1 with TRBJ2-1; D ambiguous. CDR3 length: 15 residues. Germline-derived CDR1 and CDR2 are DFQATT and SNEGSKA (reference sequence). V was shortened by 0 bases and J by 5 bases, with 14 bases between the two germline ends. The DNA of the CDR3 is TGCAGTGCTAGAGATCGTCTCCTAGGACACAATGAGCAGTTCTTC. It yields the protein CSARDRLLGHNEQFF.

About this clonotype: Given a far larger clone just one base away, this is likely a sequencing read error. This sequence joins TRBV6-8 and TRBJ1-5; TRBD1 might be the D (5 bases). Germline V gene lookup returns CDR1 MNHGY and CDR2 SAAAGT. This CDR3 has 15 amino acids. In DNA, the CDR3 is TGTGCCGGCAGTTTTGGGGGACCGAGCAATCAGCCCCAGCATTTT. Protein sequence: CAGSFGGPSNQPQHF.

A few counts support this clonotype. This chain connects TRBV29-1 to TRBJ1-1, with D tentatively TRBD1 (5 bases). V was trimmed by 1 base and J by 6 bases, leaving 12 bases between them. The CDR3 totals 13 residues. Germline values: CDR1 SQVTM, CDR2 ANQGSEA. The CDR3 reads CSVEVAGGAEAFF. CDR3 DNA: TGCAGCGTTGAAGTTGCTGGGGGAGCTGAAGCTTTCTTT.

This chain connects TRBV20-1 to TRBJ1-5; possible D gene TRBD1, 5 bases. V gave up 0 bases and J gave up 7 bases, with 16 bases separating them. Germline assignment: CDR1 DFQATT and CDR2 SNEGSKA (reference sequence). The CDR3 loop spans 15 amino acids. The CDR3 spells CSARDRGRVGQPQHF. The CDR3 region has the DNA TGCAGTGCTAGAGATCGGGGCAGGGTGGGCCAGCCCCAGCATTTT.

Many counts were recorded for this clonotype. The V call is TRBV28, the J call TRBJ2-7; D unresolved. With 3 bases removed from V and 5 bases from J, the gap between germline ends came to 11 bases. Per the germline V gene, CDR1 is MDHEN and CDR2 is SYDVKM. This CDR3 spans 13 amino acids. In DNA form, the CDR3 reads TGTGCCAGCAGTTTTAGCAGTTCAAACGAGCAGTACTTC. Translation gives CASSFSSSNEQYF.

This rearrangement joins TRBV20-1 to TRBJ2-7; D remains ambiguous. V was cut by 4 bases and J by 0 bases, with 7 bases left in between. This CDR3 is 12 amino acids long. The germline gives CDR1 DFQATT, CDR2 SNEGSKA (reference sequence). CDR3 sequence: CSAITLSYEQYF. The CDR3 DNA follows: TGCAGTGCTATTACCCTCTCCTACGAGCAGTACTTC.

This clonotype was detected ten times or more. The CDR3 spells CASSDLEGPGGEQFF. In nucleotides, the CDR3 is TGTGCCAGCAGTGATTTAGAGGGCCCGGGAGGTGAGCAGTTCTTC. The chain couples TRBV25-1 to TRBJ2-1, with 7 bases that match TRBD2. The CDR3 contains 15 residues. J was trimmed by 9 bases and V by 3 bases; bases with no gene match: 11. Germline values: CDR1 MGHDK, CDR2 SYGVNS.